These 30 T cell receptor beta chains were sequenced from one sample in a study of cytomegalovirus exposure and HLA in healthy donors. This PCR relied on a set of 60 Vbeta primers and 13 Jbeta primers. Assay used: immunoSEQ multiplex PCR; TCRdb lists only in-frame clones, some missing. The table lists tens of thousands of clones, 72% of them singletons. Input material: PBMCs. Receptor source: a woman in her forties in good health and CMV-seropositive.

V is TRBV9 and J is TRBJ2-2; 7 bases fit TRBD1. This CDR3 is 16 amino acids long. Trimming at V came to 4 bases and at J to 3 bases, leaving 9 bases not matched to a gene. Germline lookup yields CDR1 SGDLS and CDR2 YYNGEE. For the CDR3, the DNA is TGTGCCAGCAGCAAAACAGGGGCGGCGGACACCGGGGAGCTGTTTTTT. The encoded protein is CASSKTGAADTGELFF.

This clone was seen a few times. Other DNA variants within this sample encode the same CDR3. The chain has TRBV7-6 and TRBJ2-3; 10 bases are shared with TRBD2. The V segment lost 1 base and the J segment 3 bases; nucleotides outside the gene matches: 4. Germline CDR1 SGHVS, CDR2 FNYEAQ. This CDR3 spans 16 amino acids. CDR3: CASSLGAGGWTDTQYF. The DNA of the CDR3 is TGTGCCAGCAGCTTAGGAGCGGGGGGGTGGACAGATACGCAGTATTTT. The variable domain in full, with the rest retrieved from reference TRBV7-6 and TRBJ2-3, is GAGVSQSPRYKVTKRGQDVALRCDPISGHVSLYWYRQALGQGPEFLTYFNYEAQQDKSGLPNDRFSAERPEGSISTLTIQRTEQRDSAMYRCASSLGAGGWTDTQYFGPGTRLTVL.

Regarding this clone: Distinct nucleotide sequences in the sample also encode this CDR3. The genes are TRBV4-1 and TRBJ1-2; 12 bases fit TRBD1. CDR1 and CDR2 (germline): MGHRA, YSYEKL. V gave up 3 bases and J gave up 4 bases; unmatched junction bases: 0. The CDR3 has 14 amino acids. The CDR3 DNA sequence: TGCGCCAGCAGCCAGGGACAGGGGGCCTATGGCTACACCTTC. Translation: CASSQGQGAYGYTF.

The chain couples TRBV4-2 to TRBJ1-4; D may be TRBD1 (6 bases). The CDR3 has 20 amino acids. The germline V gene encodes CDR1 LGHNA and CDR2 YNFKEQ. Trimming removed 1 base from V and 6 bases from J, with 27 bases in between. CDR3 nucleotides: TGTGCCAGCAGCCAAGCCAGGGGAGGGCGAGGATCGGGCCTTTATGAAAAACTGTTTTTT. This encodes CASSQARGGRGSGLYEKLFF.

This clone was observed a handful of times. The CDR3 loop reads CASSTNQPQHF. As DNA, the CDR3 is TGTGCCAGCAGTACAAACCAGCCCCAGCATTTT. The gene calls are TRBV6-6 and TRBJ1-5; the D is unclear. Between the trimmed V and J ends, which lost 5 bases and 7 bases, there was a span of 6 bases. Per germline, CDR1 MNHNY and CDR2 SVGAGI (reference sequence). The CDR3 sequence is 11 residues long.

V and J are TRBV1 and TRBJ2-5; TRBD2 is the table's D call, not checked against the DNA. TRBV1 is an annotated pseudogene. This CDR3 has 19 residues. The CDR3 DNA reads TGCACCAGCGGCCAAGATTGGGCGGGGGCGGCCCGAGAACAAGAGACCCAGTACTTC. This gives the protein CTSGQDWAGAAREQETQYF.

The chain carries TRBV2 and TRBJ1-4; 7 bases align to TRBD1. The CDR3 totals 16 residues. Germline V CDR1 and CDR2: SNHLY, FYNNEI. J gave up 7 bases and V 5 bases, and 13 bases lay outside the gene matches. In DNA, the CDR3 is TGTGCCAGCAGTCACGGGGACAGCCCGAAGGGTGAAAAACTGTTTTTT. This encodes CASSHGDSPKGEKLFF.

The chain joins TRBV5-8 to TRBJ1-2, with TRBD1 identical over 8 bases. This CDR3 spans 14 amino acids. Germline loops: CDR1 SGHTS, CDR2 YDEGEE. Losses at the gene ends were 4 bases for V and 4 bases for J; bases not matched to a gene: 6. CDR3 bases: TGTGCCAGCAGCCAACCAGGGGGCAGCTATGGCTACACCTTC. It specifies CASSQPGGSYGYTF.

V and J are TRBV19 and TRBJ2-1; a possible D gene is TRBD2 (6 bases). V dropped 6 bases and J dropped 3 bases, with 18 bases sitting between them. Looked up from germline, CDR1 is LNHDA and CDR2 is SQIVND (reference sequence). This CDR3 spans 16 amino acids. The CDR3 protein is CASRRTWTTYYNEQFF. CDR3 in DNA: TGTGCCAGTAGGAGAACCTGGACTACATACTACAATGAGCAGTTCTTC.

The V gene is TRBV7-9, the J gene TRBJ1-1; 8 bases line up with TRBD1. Germline CDR1 is SEHNR and CDR2 is FQNEAQ (reference sequence). The length of the CDR3 is 17 residues. J lost 6 bases, V lost 1 base, and 13 bases had no gene match. The CDR3 here is CASSLGSAGGERAEAFF. The CDR3 DNA is TGTGCCAGCAGCTTAGGTTCCGCAGGGGGCGAGAGGGCTGAAGCTTTCTTT.

The chain carries TRBV19 and TRBJ2-1; D may be TRBD2 (6 bases). Trimming stripped 2 bases from V and 5 bases from J, with 16 bases between. The CDR3 is 16 residues long. Germline assignment: CDR1 LNHDA and CDR2 SQIVND (reference sequence). DNA for the CDR3: TGTGCCAGTAGTATATCCCCCGGGACTCGGAACAATGAGCAGTTCTTC. The encoded protein is CASSISPGTRNNEQFF.

The chain couples TRBV18 to TRBJ2-7; D might be TRBD2 (6 bases). Germline V gives CDR1 KGHSH, CDR2 LQKENI. CDR3 length equals 15 residues. Trimming pared 1 base from V and 6 bases from J, leaving 16 bases between. CDR3 amino acids: CASSPRGEAFGEQYF. The CDR3 region has the DNA TGTGCCAGCTCACCACGCGGGGAGGCCTTTGGCGAGCAGTACTTC.

The chain joins TRBV10-3 to TRBJ2-7; no clear D. V gave up 2 bases and J gave up 6 bases, with 8 bases separating them. Per germline, CDR1 ENHRY and CDR2 SYGVKD. CDR3 length equals 12 residues. The CDR3 here is CAISEIRSEQYF. In DNA, the CDR3 is TGTGCCATCAGTGAGATCCGGAGCGAGCAGTACTTC.

This chain links TRBV30 with TRBJ2-6, with D possibly being TRBD1 (8 bases). The CDR3 consists of 18 residues. The V end lost 3 bases, the J end lost 0 bases, and 18 bases lay between the germline ends. The germline CDR1 and CDR2 sequences are GTSNPN and SVGIG (reference sequence). The CDR3 region has the DNA TGTGCCTGGAGCGACACAGGGGGACTATTCTCTGGGGCCAACGTCCTGACTTTC. Translation: CAWSDTGGLFSGANVLTF.

The V call is TRBV29-1, the J call TRBJ1-5; tentative D call: TRBD1 (6 bases). Germline V CDR1 and CDR2: SQVTM, ANQGSEA. CDR3 length equals 14 residues. V was pared by 5 bases and J by 3 bases, with 14 bases between. CDR3 region: CSVRRGGANQPQHF. CDR3 nucleotides: TGCAGCGTTCGGAGGGGGGGGGCCAATCAGCCCCAGCATTTT.

CDR3 loop: CASIPGTSMNTEAFF. In nucleotides, the CDR3 is TGTGCCAGCATACCCGGGACTTCGATGAACACTGAAGCTTTCTTT. The gene calls are TRBV27 and TRBJ1-1; a possible D gene is TRBD1 (5 bases). V lost 7 bases, J lost 0 bases, and 15 bases lay in between. The CDR3 runs to 15 residues. Per the germline V gene, CDR1 is MNHEY and CDR2 is SMNVEV (reference sequence).

The chain recombines TRBV29-1 with TRBJ2-7; TRBD1 agrees at 9 bases. The length of the CDR3 is 12 residues. V dropped 7 bases and J dropped 2; count of bases not matched to a gene: 3. CDR1 is SQVTM and CDR2 is ANQGSEA in the germline V gene. CDR3 amino acids: CSGGQGTYEQYF. In DNA form, the CDR3 reads TGCAGCGGAGGACAGGGGACCTACGAGCAGTACTTC.

A few counts support this clone. J is TRBJ1-1 and V is TRBV6-6, with D unresolved. The CDR3 runs to 13 residues. Between the trimmed V and J ends, which lost 2 bases and 1 base, there was a span of 5 bases. Germline V gives CDR1 MNHNY, CDR2 SVGAGI (reference sequence). CDR3 amino acids: CASSYEANTEAFF. CDR3 nucleotide sequence: TGTGCCAGCAGTTACGAGGCGAACACTGAAGCTTTCTTT.

This clone was counted a few times. The J gene is TRBJ2-1, the V gene TRBV5-1; D unclear. V was trimmed by 2 bases and J by 10 bases, leaving 13 bases between them. There are 13 residues in the CDR3. Germline V gene lookup returns CDR1 SGHRS and CDR2 YFSETQ. Here the CDR3 DNA reads TGCGCCAGCAGCTTTAGCAGCGAATCCGAGCAGTTCTTC. The encoded protein is CASSFSSESEQFF.

The chain couples TRBV29-1 to TRBJ2-2; weak D call: TRBD1 (6 bases). CDR3 length: 14 residues. V gave up 6 bases and J gave up 1 base, with 12 bases separating them. Per germline, CDR1 SQVTM and CDR2 ANQGSEA. CDR3 DNA: TGCAGCGTATGGACAGAATGGAACACCGGGGAGCTGTTTTTT. Encoded protein: CSVWTEWNTGELFF.

This clone was observed a single time. This chain links TRBV11-3 with TRBJ1-6, with D possibly matching TRBD1 (5 bases). Trimming left V 5 bases short and J 8 bases short, with 13 bases between. This CDR3 contains 14 residues. The germline CDR1 and CDR2 sequences are SGHNT and YENEEA. The CDR3 DNA sequence: TGTGCCAGCAGCCCGGGACTGTGGGATTCACCCCTCCACTTT. It specifies CASSPGLWDSPLHF. The full variable domain, rest sourced from reference TRBV11-3 and TRBJ1-6, is EAGVVQSPRYKIIEKKQPVAFWCNPISGHNTLYWYLQNLGQGPELLIRYENEEAVDDSQLPKDRFSAERLKGVDSTLKIQPAELGDSAVYLCASSPGLWDSPLHFGNGTRLTVT.

This chain uses TRBV5-1 with TRBJ1-1; D is unresolved. Looked up from germline, CDR1 is SGHRS and CDR2 is YFSETQ. V gave up 0 bases and J gave up 3 bases, with 6 bases separating them. CDR3 size: 13 residues. The CDR3 reads CASSLDRYTEAFF. CDR3 in DNA: TGCGCCAGCAGCTTGGACAGATACACTGAAGCTTTCTTT.

This chain links TRBV6-1 with TRBJ1-1, with 8 bases identical to TRBD1. Germline V lookup: CDR1 MNHNS, CDR2 SASEGT. V lost 7 bases to trimming and J lost 5 bases; unmatched junction nucleotides: 3. The CDR3 is 12 amino acids. CDR3 in DNA: TGTGCCAGCAATCGACAGGGGACTGAAGCTTTCTTT. It specifies CASNRQGTEAFF.

The sample holds a few counts of this clone. This chain links TRBV28 with TRBJ1-5; D gene unclear. The CDR3 sequence is 12 residues long. Trimming removed 2 bases at V and 11 bases at J, with 10 bases between. CDR1 and CDR2 (germline): MDHEN, SYDVKM. The CDR3 region is CASSLRLEAQHF. Written as DNA, the CDR3 is TGTGCCAGCAGTTTACGCCTTGAGGCCCAGCATTTT. Full variable domain (outside the CDR3, taken from reference TRBV28 and TRBJ1-5): DVKVTQSSRYLVKRTGEKVFLECVQDMDHENMFWYRQDPGLGLRLIYFSYDVKMKEKGDIPEGYSVSREKKERFSLILESASTNQTSMYLCASSLRLEAQHFGDGTRLSIL.

The chain recombines TRBV7-3 with TRBJ1-6; 8 bases are a match to TRBD1. The CDR3 is 19 residues long. Trimming cost V 0 bases and J 0 bases; bases outside gene matches: 7. Looked up from germline, CDR1 is SGHTA and CDR2 is FQGTGA. Here the CDR3 DNA reads TGTGCCAGCAGCTTAACTGGACAGGGAAAAAACTCCTATAATTCACCCCTCCACTTT. This gives the protein CASSLTGQGKNSYNSPLHF.

This sequence joins TRBV2 and TRBJ2-3; 9 bases are shared with TRBD1. The CDR3 has 15 residues. Germline V gene lookup returns CDR1 SNHLY and CDR2 FYNNEI. With 2 bases clipped from V and 9 bases from J, the junction kept 9 bases outside the gene matches. CDR3 bases: TGTGCCAGCAGTGAATTACGACAGGGGGTAGGCACGCAGTATTTT. Encoded protein: CASSELRQGVGTQYF.

The rearrangement uses TRBV5-4 and TRBJ1-2, with a tentative D call TRBD1 (5 bases). From germline, CDR1 is SGHNT and CDR2 YYREEE (reference sequence). Trimming cost V 4 bases and J 7 bases, with 11 bases left between them. The CDR3 extends over 12 amino acids. CDR3 bases: TGTGCCAGCAGCCTAGGGGCGCGTGGCTACACCTTC. Translation: CASSLGARGYTF.

The J gene is TRBJ2-5, the V gene TRBV5-1; 11 nucleotides align to TRBD2. V trimming: 6 bases; J trimming: 5 bases; junction bases outside the gene matches: 15. The germline V gene encodes CDR1 SGHRS and CDR2 YFSETQ. The CDR3 is 17 amino acids. CDR3 DNA: TGCGCCAGCAACTCCGGGACTAGCGGATCCGGACGGGAGACCCAGTACTTC. Protein: CASNSGTSGSGRETQYF.

This clone was observed a handful of times. The genes are TRBV2 and TRBJ1-5; D gene uncertain. The CDR3 totals 14 residues. Trimming pared 3 bases from V and 4 bases from J, leaving 10 bases between. Germline CDR1 is SNHLY and CDR2 is FYNNEI. CDR3 bases: TGTGCCAGCAGTGAGGAGGTTGGGAATCAGCCCCAGCATTTT. Translating it yields CASSEEVGNQPQHF.

This clone was observed a single time. This may come from a read error, since a much larger clone is one base off. The chain has TRBV6-6 and TRBJ2-7; 8 bases are a match to TRBD2. The CDR3 extends over 11 amino acids. Germline CDR1 and CDR2: MNHNY and SVGAGI (reference sequence). The V gene end was trimmed by 7 bases and the J gene end by 6 bases; junction bases not matched to a gene: 2. The CDR3 sequence is CASTRGGEQYF. In DNA, the CDR3 is TGTGCCAGCACCCGGGGGGGCGAGCAGTACTTC.